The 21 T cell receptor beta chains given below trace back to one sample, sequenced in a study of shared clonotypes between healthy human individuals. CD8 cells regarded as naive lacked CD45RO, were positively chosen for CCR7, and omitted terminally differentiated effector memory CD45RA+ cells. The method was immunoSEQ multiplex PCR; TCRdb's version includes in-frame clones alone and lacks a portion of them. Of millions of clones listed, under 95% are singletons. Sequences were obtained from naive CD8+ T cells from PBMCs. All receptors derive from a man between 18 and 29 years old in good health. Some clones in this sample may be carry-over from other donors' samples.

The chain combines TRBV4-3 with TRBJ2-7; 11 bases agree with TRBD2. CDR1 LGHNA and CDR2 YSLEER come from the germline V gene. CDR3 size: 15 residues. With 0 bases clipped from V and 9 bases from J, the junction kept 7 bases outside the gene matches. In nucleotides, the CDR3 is TGCGCCAGCAGCCAAGACACTAGCGGGAGTCAAAGGCAGTACTTC. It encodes CASSQDTSGSQRQYF.

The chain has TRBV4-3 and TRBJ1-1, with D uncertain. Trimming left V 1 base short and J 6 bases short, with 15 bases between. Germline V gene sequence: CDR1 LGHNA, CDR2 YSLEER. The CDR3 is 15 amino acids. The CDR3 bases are TGCGCCAGCAGCCAAGGTTGGGCCGTGGACGCTGAAGCTTTCTTT. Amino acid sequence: CASSQGWAVDAEAFF.

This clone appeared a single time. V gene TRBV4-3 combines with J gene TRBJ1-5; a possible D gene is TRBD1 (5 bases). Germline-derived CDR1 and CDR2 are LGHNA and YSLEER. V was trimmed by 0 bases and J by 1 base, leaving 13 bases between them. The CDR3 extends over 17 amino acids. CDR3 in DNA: TGCGCCAGCAGCCAAGATCCTTTCGGGGGGAGCAATCAGCCCCAGCATTTT. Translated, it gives CASSQDPFGGSNQPQHF.

As DNA, the CDR3 is TGTGCCAGCAGCTCCCTCCCTTTATTAGCGGCCGACAATGAGCAGTTCTTC. Translating gives CASSSLPLLAADNEQFF. V usage is TRBV5-4 and J usage is TRBJ2-1; maybe TRBD2 (6 bases). This CDR3 contains 17 residues. The V gene's germline CDR1 is SGHNT and CDR2 YYREEE (reference sequence). V lost 3 bases and J 5 bases, leaving 21 bases between the germline ends.

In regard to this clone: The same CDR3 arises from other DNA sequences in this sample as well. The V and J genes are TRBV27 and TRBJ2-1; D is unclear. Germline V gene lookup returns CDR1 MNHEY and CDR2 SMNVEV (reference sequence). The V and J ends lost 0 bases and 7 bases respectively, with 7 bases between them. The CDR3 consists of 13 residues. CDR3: CASSLSRVNEQFF. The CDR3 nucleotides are TGTGCCAGCAGTTTATCCCGGGTGAATGAGCAGTTCTTC.

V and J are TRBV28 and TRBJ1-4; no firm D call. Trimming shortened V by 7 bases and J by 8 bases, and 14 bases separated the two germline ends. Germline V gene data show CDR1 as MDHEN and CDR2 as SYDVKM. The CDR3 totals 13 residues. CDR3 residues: CASTGGWIEKLFF. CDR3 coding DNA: TGTGCCAGCACGGGAGGTTGGATCGAAAAACTGTTTTTT.

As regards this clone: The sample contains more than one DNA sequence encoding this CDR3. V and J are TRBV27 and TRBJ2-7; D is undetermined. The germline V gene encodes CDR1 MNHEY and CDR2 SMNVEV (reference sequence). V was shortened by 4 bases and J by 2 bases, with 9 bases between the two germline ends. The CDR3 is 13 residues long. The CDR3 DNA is TGTGCCAGCAGTTCCGGTGGGGCCTACGAGCAGTACTTC. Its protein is CASSSGGAYEQYF.

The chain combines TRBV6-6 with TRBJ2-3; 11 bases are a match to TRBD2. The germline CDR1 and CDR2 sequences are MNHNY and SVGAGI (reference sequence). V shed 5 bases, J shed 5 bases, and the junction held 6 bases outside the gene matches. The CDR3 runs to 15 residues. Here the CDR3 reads CASSAGTSGGDTQYF. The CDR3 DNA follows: TGTGCCAGCAGTGCCGGGACTAGCGGTGGAGATACGCAGTATTTT.

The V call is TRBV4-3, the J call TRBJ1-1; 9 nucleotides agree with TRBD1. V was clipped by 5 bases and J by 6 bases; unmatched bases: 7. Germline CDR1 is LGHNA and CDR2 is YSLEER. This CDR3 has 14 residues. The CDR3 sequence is CASSYYRGRSEAFF. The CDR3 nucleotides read TGCGCCAGCAGCTACTACAGGGGGCGTTCTGAAGCTTTCTTT.

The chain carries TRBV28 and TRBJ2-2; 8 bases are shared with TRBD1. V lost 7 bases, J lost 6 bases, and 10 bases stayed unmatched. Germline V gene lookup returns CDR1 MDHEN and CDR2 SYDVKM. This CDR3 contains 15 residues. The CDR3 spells CASTHRQGASGELFF. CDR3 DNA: TGTGCCAGCACCCACCGGCAGGGGGCGTCCGGGGAGCTGTTTTTT.

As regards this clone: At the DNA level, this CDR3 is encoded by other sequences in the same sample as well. CDR3 nucleotide sequence: TGTGCCAGCTCACCCGGGACAGCGTATGGCTACACCTTC. It translates to CASSPGTAYGYTF. The gene calls are TRBV18 and TRBJ1-2; 7 bases map to TRBD1. CDR1 KGHSH and CDR2 LQKENI come from the germline V gene. The CDR3 is made up of 13 amino acids. The V and J ends lost 3 bases and 5 bases, in that order; junction bases with no gene match: 3.

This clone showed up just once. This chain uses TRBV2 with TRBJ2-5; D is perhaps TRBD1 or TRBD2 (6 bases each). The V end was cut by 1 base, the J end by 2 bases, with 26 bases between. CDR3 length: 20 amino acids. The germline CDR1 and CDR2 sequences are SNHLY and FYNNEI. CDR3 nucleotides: TGTGCCAGCAGTGAAGAGGTGGGGGGCATAGCGGTAGATTTGCAAGAGACCCAGTACTTC. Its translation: CASSEEVGGIAVDLQETQYF.

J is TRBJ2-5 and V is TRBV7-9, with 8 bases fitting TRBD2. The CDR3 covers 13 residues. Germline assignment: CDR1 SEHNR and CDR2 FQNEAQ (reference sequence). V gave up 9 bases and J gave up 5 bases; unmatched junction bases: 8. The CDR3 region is CASSRKREETQYF. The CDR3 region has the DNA TGTGCCAGTTCCAGGAAGCGGGAGGAGACCCAGTACTTC.

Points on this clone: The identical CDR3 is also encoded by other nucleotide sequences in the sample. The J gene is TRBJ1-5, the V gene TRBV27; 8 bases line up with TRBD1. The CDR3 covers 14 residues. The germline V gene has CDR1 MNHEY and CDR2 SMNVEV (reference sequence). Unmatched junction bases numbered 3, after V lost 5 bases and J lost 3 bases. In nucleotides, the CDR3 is TGTGCCAGCAGTCTCAGGGGGCACAATCAGCCCCAGCATTTT. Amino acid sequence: CASSLRGHNQPQHF.

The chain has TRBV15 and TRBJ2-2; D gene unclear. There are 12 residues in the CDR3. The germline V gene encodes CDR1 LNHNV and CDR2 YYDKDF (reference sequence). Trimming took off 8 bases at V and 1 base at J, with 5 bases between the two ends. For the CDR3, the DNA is TGTGCCACCCACAAGAACACCGGGGAGCTGTTTTTT. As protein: CATHKNTGELFF.

In DNA, the CDR3 is TGTGCCAGCAGTGACGGGGCAGGGATATACGAGCAGTACTTC. Translated: CASSDGAGIYEQYF. The chain combines TRBV6-1 with TRBJ2-7; D may match TRBD1 or TRBD2 (5 bases each). Deletions cut 3 bases from V and 4 bases from J, with 13 bases between. This CDR3 comprises 14 residues. Germline CDR1 and CDR2: MNHNS and SASEGT.

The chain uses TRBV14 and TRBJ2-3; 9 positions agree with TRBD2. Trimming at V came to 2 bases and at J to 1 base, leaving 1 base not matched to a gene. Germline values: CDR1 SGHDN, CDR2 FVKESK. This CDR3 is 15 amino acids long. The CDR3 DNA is TGTGCCAGCAGCCAACCTAGCGGGGGCACAGATACGCAGTATTTT. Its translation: CASSQPSGGTDTQYF.

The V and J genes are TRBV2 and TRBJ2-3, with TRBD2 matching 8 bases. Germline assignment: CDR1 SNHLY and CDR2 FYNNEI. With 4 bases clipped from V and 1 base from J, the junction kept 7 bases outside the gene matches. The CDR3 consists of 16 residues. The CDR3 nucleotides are TGTGCCAGCAGTGCGGCGGGAGGTCGGGGCACAGATACGCAGTATTTT. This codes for CASSAAGGRGTDTQYF.

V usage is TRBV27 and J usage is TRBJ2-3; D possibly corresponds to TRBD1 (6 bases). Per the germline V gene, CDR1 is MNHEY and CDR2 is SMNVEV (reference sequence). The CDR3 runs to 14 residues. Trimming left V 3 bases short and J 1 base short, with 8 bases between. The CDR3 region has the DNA TGTGCCAGCAGTTTGGACAGCCGCACAGATACGCAGTATTTT. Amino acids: CASSLDSRTDTQYF.

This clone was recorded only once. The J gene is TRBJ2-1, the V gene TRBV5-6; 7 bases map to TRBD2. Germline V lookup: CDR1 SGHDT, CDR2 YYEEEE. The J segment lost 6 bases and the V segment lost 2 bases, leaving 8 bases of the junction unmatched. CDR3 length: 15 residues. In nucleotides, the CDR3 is TGTGCCAGCAGCTTTCCTAGCGGACCCCTCAATGAGCAGTTCTTC. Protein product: CASSFPSGPLNEQFF.

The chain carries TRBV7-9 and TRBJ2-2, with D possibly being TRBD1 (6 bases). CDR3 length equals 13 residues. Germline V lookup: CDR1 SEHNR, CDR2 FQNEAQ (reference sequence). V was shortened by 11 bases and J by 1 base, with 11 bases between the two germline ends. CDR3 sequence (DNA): TGTGCCCTGCAGGGGAGGAACACCGGGGAGCTGTTTTTT. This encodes CALQGRNTGELFF.